This entry lists 21 T cell receptor beta chains sequenced from one sample in a study of shared clonotypes between healthy human individuals. Sequencing used immunoSEQ multiplex PCR; TCRdb keeps in-frame clones, though not all of them. The sample shows about 1 million clones, under 80% of them seen only once. The sample comprised memory CD4+ T cells sorted from blood. Subset in this sample: CD45RA-negative fraction. These receptors all come from a man younger than 35 in good health.

This rearrangement joins TRBV7-2 to TRBJ2-6, with D unclear. The germline CDR1 and CDR2 sequences are SGHTA and FQGNSA. With 5 bases removed from V and 1 base from J, the gap between germline ends came to 9 bases. CDR3 length: 15 residues. The CDR3 region is CASSVMGSGANVLTF. DNA for the CDR3: TGTGCCAGCAGCGTCATGGGATCTGGGGCCAACGTCCTGACTTTC.

This clone showed up just once. The gene calls are TRBV25-1 and TRBJ2-7; 7 bases fit TRBD2. CDR1 and CDR2 (germline): MGHDK, SYGVNS. V was clipped by 6 bases and J by 6 bases; unmatched bases: 8. The CDR3 loop spans 13 amino acids. CDR3 sequence (DNA): TGTGCCAGCAGGCTAACTAGCGAGGGCGAGCAGTACTTC. The encoded protein is CASRLTSEGEQYF.

In this sample, this clone turned up once. CDR3 nucleotide sequence: TGTGCCAGCAAGGGACTAGCGAAGTTGGAGACCCAGTACTTC. This encodes CASKGLAKLETQYF. The chain couples TRBV5-6 to TRBJ2-5, with 10 bases matching TRBD2. Germline assignment: CDR1 SGHDT and CDR2 YYEEEE. The length of the CDR3 is 14 residues. The junction had 7 bases not matched to a gene; V was cut back by 6 bases and J by 5 bases.

In this sample, this clone turned up many times. The genes are TRBV6-6 and TRBJ1-6; the D is unclear. V lost 0 bases to trimming and J lost 4 bases, with 10 bases between them. The CDR3 is 16 amino acids. The germline V gene has CDR1 MNHNY and CDR2 SVGAGI (reference sequence). CDR3 DNA: TGTGCCAGCAGTTACTCGAGACCCGATTATAATTCACCCCTCCACTTT. Translated, it gives CASSYSRPDYNSPLHF.

The genes are TRBV6-1 and TRBJ2-3, with TRBD2 matching over 9 bases. Unmatched junction bases numbered 5, after V lost 3 bases and J lost 4 bases. The CDR3 spans 15 residues. The germline gives CDR1 MNHNS, CDR2 SASEGT. CDR3 nucleotides: TGTGCCAGCAGTGAGAGGCGGGGGGGCCCAGATACGCAGTATTTT. It specifies CASSERRGGPDTQYF.

V usage is TRBV19 and J usage is TRBJ1-5; D call uncertain. This CDR3 contains 12 residues. Trimming took off 3 bases at V and 5 bases at J, with 5 bases between the two ends. Per germline, CDR1 LNHDA and CDR2 SQIVND (reference sequence). The CDR3 DNA reads as TGTGCCAGTAGTATCATCGATCAGCCCCAGCATTTT. Protein product: CASSIIDQPQHF.

This clone was observed a handful of times. The chain uses TRBV5-5 and TRBJ2-6, with no clear D. V shed 4 bases and J shed 0 bases, with 5 bases lying between them. The germline V gene encodes CDR1 SGHKS and CDR2 YYEKEE (reference sequence). CDR3 size: 14 residues. CDR3 in amino acids: CASSPGSGANVLTF. CDR3 bases: TGTGCCAGCAGCCCGGGCTCTGGGGCCAACGTCCTGACTTTC.

This clone came up a few times. J is TRBJ2-7 and V is TRBV5-6, with 7 bases matching TRBD1. Germline-derived CDR1 and CDR2 are SGHDT and YYEEEE. The CDR3 sequence is 13 residues long. The ends lost 2 bases at V and 6 bases at J; junction bases unmatched: 5. CDR3 region: CASSFIRDSEQYF. The CDR3 nucleotides read TGTGCCAGCAGCTTCATACGGGACAGCGAGCAGTACTTC.

This chain uses TRBV19 with TRBJ1-4; 8 bases match TRBD1. The CDR3 runs to 12 residues. V shed 7 bases, J shed 12 bases, and the junction held 7 bases outside the gene matches. Germline-derived CDR1 and CDR2 are LNHDA and SQIVND (reference sequence). CDR3 DNA: TGTGCCAGTAACCCCGGGACAGGCCAACTGTTTTTT. Protein sequence: CASNPGTGQLFF.

V is TRBV6-1 and J is TRBJ2-6; 8 bases fit TRBD1. This CDR3 region has 17 residues. The junction had 10 bases not matched to a gene; V was cut back by 5 bases and J by 4 bases. Germline CDR1 and CDR2: MNHNS and SASEGT. The CDR3 sequence: CASSKGQGSLGANVLTF. CDR3 DNA sequence: TGTGCCAGCAGTAAAGGACAGGGCTCACTCGGGGCCAACGTCCTGACTTTC.

The genes are TRBV5-4 and TRBJ2-7; perhaps TRBD2 as D (6 bases). With 4 bases removed from V and 0 bases from J, the gap between germline ends came to 11 bases. CDR1 is SGHNT and CDR2 is YYREEE in the germline V gene (reference sequence). CDR3 size: 14 residues. The CDR3 DNA sequence: TGTGCCAGCAGCCGGGACTTCAACTCCTACGAGCAGTACTTC. This translates into CASSRDFNSYEQYF.

The sample holds a few counts of this clone. This rearrangement joins TRBV7-2 to TRBJ1-6; TRBD1 agrees at 7 bases. CDR1 and CDR2 from the germline V gene are SGHTA and FQGNSA. The CDR3 has 16 amino acids. V was clipped by 3 bases and J by 6 bases; unmatched bases: 8. The chain's CDR3 is CASSLYRGGINSPLHF. CDR3 DNA sequence: TGTGCCAGCAGCTTGTACAGGGGTGGGATTAATTCACCCCTCCACTTT. The whole variable domain, filled in from reference TRBV7-2 and TRBJ1-6, reads GAGVSQSPSNKVTEKGKDVELRCDPISGHTALYWYRQSLGQGLEFLIYFQGNSAPDKSGLPSDRFSAERTGGSVSTLTIQRTQQEDSAVYLCASSLYRGGINSPLHFGNGTRLTVT.

The chain employs TRBV6-6 and TRBJ2-2; TRBD1 or TRBD2 may be the D gene (5 bases each). The CDR3 length is 14 residues. The V gene's germline CDR1 is MNHNY and CDR2 SVGAGI (reference sequence). Trimming took 11 bases from V and 6 from J, leaving 19 bases between them. The CDR3 spells CAVGARTSPGELFF. The DNA for the CDR3 is TGTGCCGTCGGGGCGCGCACTAGTCCCGGGGAGCTGTTTTTT.

Comment on this clone: One base away lies a much larger clone, so this may be a sequencing read error. The V and J genes are TRBV10-1 and TRBJ2-2; 8 nucleotides match TRBD2. Looked up from germline, CDR1 is WNHNN and CDR2 is SYGVQD (reference sequence). This CDR3 spans 16 amino acids. J was trimmed by 3 bases and V by 0 bases; bases with no gene match: 3. CDR3 sequence reads: CASSESLAEDTGELFF. CDR3 DNA: TGCGCCAGCAGTGAGTCACTAGCGGAGGACACCGGGGAGCTGTTTTTT.

The V and J genes are TRBV28 and TRBJ2-4; 9 positions match TRBD1. The CDR3 contains 17 residues. Losses at the gene ends were 5 bases for V and 9 bases for J; bases not matched to a gene: 17. Germline CDR1 is MDHEN and CDR2 is SYDVKM. DNA for the CDR3: TGTGCCAGCAGTCACACCTTACGCCCGGGACAGGGAACCATTCAGTACTTC. Translation gives CASSHTLRPGQGTIQYF.

V and J are TRBV7-2 and TRBJ2-1; 8 bases match TRBD1. Trimming removed 4 bases from V and 6 bases from J; junction bases left unmatched: 5. Germline V gene data show CDR1 as SGHTA and CDR2 as FQGNSA. The CDR3 covers 14 residues. CDR3 coding DNA: TGTGCCAGCAGCTGGCAGGGGGCGCGCAATGAGCAGTTCTTC. This encodes CASSWQGARNEQFF.

In DNA, the CDR3 is TGTGCCAGCTCACTGGGACAGGGGGCTATGAAGGCTGAAGCTTTCTTT. Protein product: CASSLGQGAMKAEAFF. The gene calls are TRBV18 and TRBJ1-1, with TRBD1 matching over 12 bases. The CDR3 is 16 residues long. The germline gives CDR1 KGHSH, CDR2 LQKENI. J was trimmed by 6 bases and V by 4 bases; bases with no gene match: 9.

About this clone: Additional DNA sequences in this sample encode the identical CDR3. The rearrangement uses TRBV27 and TRBJ1-2; weak D call: TRBD1 (6 bases). Trimming left V 2 bases short and J 2 bases short, with 9 bases between. CDR3 length: 14 residues. Per the germline V gene, CDR1 is MNHEY and CDR2 is SMNVEV (reference sequence). The CDR3 sequence: CASSLGQGNYGYTF. Written as DNA, the CDR3 is TGTGCCAGCAGTTTAGGGCAGGGGAACTATGGCTACACCTTC.

The genes are TRBV6-5 and TRBJ2-1; TRBD2 matches 7 bases. Trimming took 0 bases from V and 6 from J; bases not matched to a gene: 5. Per germline, CDR1 MNHEY and CDR2 SVGAGI. The CDR3 contains 15 residues. The CDR3 region has the DNA TGTGCCAGCAGTTACTCGGGCGGGAGCTTCAATGAGCAGTTCTTC. Its protein is CASSYSGGSFNEQFF.

The genes are TRBV10-3 and TRBJ1-6, with D possibly matching TRBD1 (6 bases). With 4 bases removed from V and 6 bases from J, the gap between germline ends came to 10 bases. Germline assignment: CDR1 ENHRY and CDR2 SYGVKD. The CDR3 covers 14 residues. The CDR3 loop reads CAISAGASNSPLHF. CDR3 nucleotides: TGTGCCATCAGTGCAGGGGCCAGTAATTCACCCCTCCACTTT.

V and J are TRBV29-1 and TRBJ2-7, with 12 bases lining up with TRBD2. CDR3 length: 14 residues. The germline V gene has CDR1 SQVTM and CDR2 ANQGSEA. V gave up 4 bases and J gave up 6 bases; unmatched junction bases: 7. The CDR3 here is CSVAMTSGGGEQYF. In DNA form, the CDR3 reads TGCAGCGTTGCCATGACTAGCGGGGGTGGCGAGCAGTACTTC.